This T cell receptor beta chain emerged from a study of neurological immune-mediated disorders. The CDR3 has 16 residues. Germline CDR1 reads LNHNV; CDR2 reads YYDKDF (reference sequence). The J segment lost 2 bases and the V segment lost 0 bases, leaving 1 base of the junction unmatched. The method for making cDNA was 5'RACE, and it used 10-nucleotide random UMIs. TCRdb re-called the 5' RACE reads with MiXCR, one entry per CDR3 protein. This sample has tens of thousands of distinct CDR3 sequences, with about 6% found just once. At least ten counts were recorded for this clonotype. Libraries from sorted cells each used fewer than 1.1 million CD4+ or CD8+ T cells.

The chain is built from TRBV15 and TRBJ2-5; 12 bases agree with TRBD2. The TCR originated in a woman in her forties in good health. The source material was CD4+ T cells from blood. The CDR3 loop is CATSRELAGGQETQYF. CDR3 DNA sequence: TGTGCCACCAGCAGAGAGCTAGCGGGAGGGCAAGAGACCCAGTACTTC.